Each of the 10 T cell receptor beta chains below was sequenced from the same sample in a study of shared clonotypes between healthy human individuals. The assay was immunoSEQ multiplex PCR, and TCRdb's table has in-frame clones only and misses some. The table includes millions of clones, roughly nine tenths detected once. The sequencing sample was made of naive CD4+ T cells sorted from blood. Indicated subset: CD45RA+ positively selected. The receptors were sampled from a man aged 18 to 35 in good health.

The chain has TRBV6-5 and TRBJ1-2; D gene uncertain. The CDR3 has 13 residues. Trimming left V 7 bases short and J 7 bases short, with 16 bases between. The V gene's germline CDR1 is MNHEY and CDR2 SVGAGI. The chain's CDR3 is CASTSGPTGGYTF. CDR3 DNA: TGTGCCAGCACCTCCGGGCCCACGGGTGGCTACACCTTC.

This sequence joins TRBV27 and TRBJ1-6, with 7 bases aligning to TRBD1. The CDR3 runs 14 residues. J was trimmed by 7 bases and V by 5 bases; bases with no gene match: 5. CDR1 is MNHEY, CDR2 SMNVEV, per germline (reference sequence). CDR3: CASSTYRGNSPLHF. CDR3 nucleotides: TGTGCCAGCAGTACTTACAGGGGAAATTCACCCCTCCACTTT.

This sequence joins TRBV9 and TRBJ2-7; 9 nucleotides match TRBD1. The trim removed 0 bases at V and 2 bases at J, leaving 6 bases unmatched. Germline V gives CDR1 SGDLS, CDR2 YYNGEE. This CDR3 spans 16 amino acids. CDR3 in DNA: TGTGCCAGCAGCGTAGCAGGGACAGGGAAGACCTACGAGCAGTACTTC. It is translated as CASSVAGTGKTYEQYF.

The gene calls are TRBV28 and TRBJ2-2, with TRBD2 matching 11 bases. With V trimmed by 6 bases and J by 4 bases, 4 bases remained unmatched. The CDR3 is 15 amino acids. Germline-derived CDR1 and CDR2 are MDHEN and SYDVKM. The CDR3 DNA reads TGTGCCAGCAGCGGACTAGCGGGTGCCACCGGGGAGCTGTTTTTT. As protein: CASSGLAGATGELFF.

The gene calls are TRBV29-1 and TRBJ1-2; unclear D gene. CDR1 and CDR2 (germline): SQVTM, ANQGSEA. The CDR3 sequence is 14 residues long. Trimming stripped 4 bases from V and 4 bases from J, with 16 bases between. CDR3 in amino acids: CSVVLGNRPYGYTF. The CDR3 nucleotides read TGCAGCGTTGTCCTAGGGAATAGGCCCTATGGCTACACCTTC. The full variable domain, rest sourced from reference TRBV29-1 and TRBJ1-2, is SAVISQKPSRDICQRGTSLTIQCQVDSQVTMMFWYRQQPGQSLTLIATANQGSEATYESGFVIDKFPISRPNLTFSTLTVSNMSPEDSSIYLCSVVLGNRPYGYTFGSGTRLTVV.

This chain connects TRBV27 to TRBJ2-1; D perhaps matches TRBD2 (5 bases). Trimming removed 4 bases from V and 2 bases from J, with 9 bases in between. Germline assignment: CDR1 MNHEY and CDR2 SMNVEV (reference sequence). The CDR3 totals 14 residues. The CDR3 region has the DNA TGTGCCAGCAGTTGGGAGAGTCCCTACAATGAGCAGTTCTTC. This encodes CASSWESPYNEQFF.

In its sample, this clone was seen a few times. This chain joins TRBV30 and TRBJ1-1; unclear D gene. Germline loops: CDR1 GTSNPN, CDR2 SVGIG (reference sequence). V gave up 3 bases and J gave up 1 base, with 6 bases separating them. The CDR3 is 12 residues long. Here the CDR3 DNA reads TGTGCCTGGAGGGAGGGGAACACTGAAGCTTTCTTT. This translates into CAWREGNTEAFF.

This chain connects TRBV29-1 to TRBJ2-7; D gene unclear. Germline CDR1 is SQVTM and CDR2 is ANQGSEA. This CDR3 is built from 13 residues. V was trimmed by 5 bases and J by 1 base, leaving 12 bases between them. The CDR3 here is CSVQQRQSYEQYF. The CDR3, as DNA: TGCAGCGTTCAACAAAGGCAATCCTACGAGCAGTACTTC.

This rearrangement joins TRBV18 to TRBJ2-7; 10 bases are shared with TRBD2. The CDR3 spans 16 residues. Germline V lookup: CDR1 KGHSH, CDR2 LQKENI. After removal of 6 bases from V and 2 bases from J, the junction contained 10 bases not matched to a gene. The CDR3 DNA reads TGTGCCAGCTCCCGTGGGGGGACTAGCGCAACCTACGAGCAGTACTTC. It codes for CASSRGGTSATYEQYF.

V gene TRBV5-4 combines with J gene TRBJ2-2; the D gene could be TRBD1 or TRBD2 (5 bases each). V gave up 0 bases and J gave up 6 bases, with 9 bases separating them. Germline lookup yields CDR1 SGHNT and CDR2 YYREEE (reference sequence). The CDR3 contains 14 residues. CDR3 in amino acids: CASSLDLGAGELFF. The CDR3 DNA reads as TGTGCCAGCAGCTTGGACCTGGGGGCCGGGGAGCTGTTTTTT.